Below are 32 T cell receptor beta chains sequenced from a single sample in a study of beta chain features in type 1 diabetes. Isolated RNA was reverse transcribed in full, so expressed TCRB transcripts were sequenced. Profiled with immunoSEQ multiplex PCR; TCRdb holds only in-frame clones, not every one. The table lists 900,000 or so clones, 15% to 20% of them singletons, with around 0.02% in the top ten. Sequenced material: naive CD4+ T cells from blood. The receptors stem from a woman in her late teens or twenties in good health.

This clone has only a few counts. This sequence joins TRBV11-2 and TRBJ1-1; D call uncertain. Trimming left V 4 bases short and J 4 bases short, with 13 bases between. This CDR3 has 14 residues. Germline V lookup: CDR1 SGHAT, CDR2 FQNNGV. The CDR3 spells CASSSTKGSTEAFF. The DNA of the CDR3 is TGTGCCAGCAGCTCAACGAAGGGTAGCACTGAAGCTTTCTTT.

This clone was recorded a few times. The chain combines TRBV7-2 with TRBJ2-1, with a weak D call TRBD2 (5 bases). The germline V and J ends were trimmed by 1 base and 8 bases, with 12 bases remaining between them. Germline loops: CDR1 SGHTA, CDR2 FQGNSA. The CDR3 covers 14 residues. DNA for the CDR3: TGTGCCAGCAGCTTAGTCGGGGTAAGGGATGAGCAGTTCTTC. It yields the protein CASSLVGVRDEQFF.

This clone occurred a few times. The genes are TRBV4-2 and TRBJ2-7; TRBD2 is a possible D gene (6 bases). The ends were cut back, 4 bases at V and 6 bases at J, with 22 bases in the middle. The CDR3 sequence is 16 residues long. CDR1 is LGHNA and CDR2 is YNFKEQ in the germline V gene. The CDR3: CASSRADSREFAEQYF. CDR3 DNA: TGTGCCAGCAGCCGAGCCGACTCCCGGGAGTTCGCCGAGCAGTACTTC.

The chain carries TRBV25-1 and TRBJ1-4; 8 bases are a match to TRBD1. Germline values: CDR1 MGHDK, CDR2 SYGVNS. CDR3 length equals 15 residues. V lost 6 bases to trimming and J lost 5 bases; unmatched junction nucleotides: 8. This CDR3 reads CASSRTGRENEKLFF. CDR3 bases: TGTGCCAGCAGCAGGACAGGGCGAGAGAATGAAAAACTGTTTTTT. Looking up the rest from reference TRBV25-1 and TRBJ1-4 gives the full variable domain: EADIYQTPRYLVIGTGKKITLECSQTMGHDKMYWYQQDPGMELHLIHYSYGVNSTEKGDLSSESTVSRIRTEHFPLTLESARPSHTSQYLCASSRTGRENEKLFFGSGTQLSVL.

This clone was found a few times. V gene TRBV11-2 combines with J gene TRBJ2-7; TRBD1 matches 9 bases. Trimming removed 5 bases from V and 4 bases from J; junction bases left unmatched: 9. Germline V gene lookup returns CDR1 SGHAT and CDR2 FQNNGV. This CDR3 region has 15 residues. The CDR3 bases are TGTGCCAGCAGCAATCCGGGACAGGGACCATACGAGCAGTACTTC. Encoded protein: CASSNPGQGPYEQYF.

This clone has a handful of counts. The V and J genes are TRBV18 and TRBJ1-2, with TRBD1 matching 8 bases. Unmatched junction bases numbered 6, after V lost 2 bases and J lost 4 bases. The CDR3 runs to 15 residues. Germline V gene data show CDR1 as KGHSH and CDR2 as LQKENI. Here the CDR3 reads CASSPGQGLGYGYTF. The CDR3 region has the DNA TGTGCCAGCTCACCAGGACAGGGTCTTGGCTATGGCTACACCTTC.

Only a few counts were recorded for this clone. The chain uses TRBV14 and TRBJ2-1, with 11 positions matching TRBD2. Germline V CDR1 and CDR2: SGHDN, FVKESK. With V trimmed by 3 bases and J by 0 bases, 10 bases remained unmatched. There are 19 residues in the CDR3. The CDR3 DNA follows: TGTGCCAGCAGCCATCTACGGACTAGCGGGCCTACCTCCTACAATGAGCAGTTCTTC. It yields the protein CASSHLRTSGPTSYNEQFF.

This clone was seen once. For the CDR3, the DNA is TGCGCCAGCAGCCAAGATAGATGGGGCGGCGGGGAGCTGTTTTTT. Translating it yields CASSQDRWGGGELFF. The chain couples TRBV4-1 to TRBJ2-2, with D tentatively TRBD1 (5 bases). V lost 0 bases, J lost 7 bases, and 12 bases lay in between. CDR3 length equals 15 residues. Germline CDR1 reads MGHRA; CDR2 reads YSYEKL.

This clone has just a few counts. DNA for the CDR3: TGTGCCACCAGCTTCATGGGGTATAGCAATCAGCCCCAGCATTTT. Translation gives CATSFMGYSNQPQHF. V usage is TRBV15 and J usage is TRBJ1-5; D is uncertain. This CDR3 comprises 15 residues. Deletions cut 5 bases from V and 0 bases from J, with 11 bases between. Germline CDR1 LNHNV, CDR2 YYDKDF (reference sequence).

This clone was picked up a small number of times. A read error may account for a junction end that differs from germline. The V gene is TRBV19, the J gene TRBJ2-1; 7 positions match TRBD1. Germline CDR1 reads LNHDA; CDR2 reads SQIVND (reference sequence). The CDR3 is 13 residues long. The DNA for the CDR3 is TGTGCCAGTAGTAATGCCAGGGGGAGTCCCCGACTCTTC. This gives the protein CASSNARGSPRLF. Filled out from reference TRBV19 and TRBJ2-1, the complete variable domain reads DGGITQSPKYLFRKEGQNVTLSCEQNLNHDAMYWYRQDPGQGLRLIYYSQIVNDFQKGDIAEGYSVSREKKESFPLTVTSAQKNPTAFYLCASSNARGSPRLFGPGTRLTVL.

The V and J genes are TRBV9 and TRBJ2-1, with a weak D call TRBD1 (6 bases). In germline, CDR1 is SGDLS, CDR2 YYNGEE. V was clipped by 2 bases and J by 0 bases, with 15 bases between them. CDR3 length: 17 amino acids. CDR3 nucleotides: TGTGCCAGCAGCGTGGGTTTCAGGGGCGGCTCCTACAATGAGCAGTTCTTC. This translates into CASSVGFRGGSYNEQFF.

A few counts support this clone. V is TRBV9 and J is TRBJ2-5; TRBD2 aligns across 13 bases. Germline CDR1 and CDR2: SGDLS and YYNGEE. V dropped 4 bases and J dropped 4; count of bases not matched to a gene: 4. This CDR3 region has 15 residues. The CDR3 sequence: CASSSGLAGTETQYF. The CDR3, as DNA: TGTGCCAGCAGCTCGGGACTAGCGGGAACAGAGACCCAGTACTTC.

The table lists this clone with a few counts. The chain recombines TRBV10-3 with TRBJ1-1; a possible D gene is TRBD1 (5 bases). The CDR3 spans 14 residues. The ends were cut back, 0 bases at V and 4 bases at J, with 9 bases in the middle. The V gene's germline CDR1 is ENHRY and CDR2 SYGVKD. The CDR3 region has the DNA TGTGCCATCAGTGAGTCGGCCGACAGCACTGAAGCTTTCTTT. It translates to CAISESADSTEAFF.

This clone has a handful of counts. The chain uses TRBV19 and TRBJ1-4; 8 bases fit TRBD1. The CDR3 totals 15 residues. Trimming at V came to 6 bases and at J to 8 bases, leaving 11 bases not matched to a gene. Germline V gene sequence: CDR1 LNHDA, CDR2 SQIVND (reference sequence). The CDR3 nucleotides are TGTGCCAGTAGCCAATCTCAGGGGGCTCGAGAAAAACTGTTTTTT. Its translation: CASSQSQGAREKLFF.

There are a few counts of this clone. The DNA for the CDR3 is TGCGCCAGCAGCCAAGGGGTCGGGACCACAGATACGCAGTATTTT. Translating gives CASSQGVGTTDTQYF. The chain carries TRBV4-3 and TRBJ2-3; D is possibly TRBD1 or TRBD2 (5 bases each). Germline V gene lookup returns CDR1 LGHNA and CDR2 YSLEER. The CDR3 contains 15 residues. The ends were cut back, 1 base at V and 2 bases at J, with 10 bases in the middle.

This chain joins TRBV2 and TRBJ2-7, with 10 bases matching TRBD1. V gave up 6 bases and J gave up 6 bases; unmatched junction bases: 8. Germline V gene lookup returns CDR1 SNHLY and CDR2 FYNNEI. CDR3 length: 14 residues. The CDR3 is CASRTGTGVSEQYF. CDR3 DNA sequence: TGTGCCAGCAGAACCGGGACAGGGGTGTCCGAGCAGTACTTC.

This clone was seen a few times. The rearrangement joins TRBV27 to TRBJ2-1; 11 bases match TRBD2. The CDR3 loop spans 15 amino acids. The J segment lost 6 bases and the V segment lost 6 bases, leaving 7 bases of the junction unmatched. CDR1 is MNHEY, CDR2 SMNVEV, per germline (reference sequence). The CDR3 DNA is TGTGCCAGCAGGGCTTTAGCGGGAGGGGTCAATGAGCAGTTCTTC. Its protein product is CASRALAGGVNEQFF.

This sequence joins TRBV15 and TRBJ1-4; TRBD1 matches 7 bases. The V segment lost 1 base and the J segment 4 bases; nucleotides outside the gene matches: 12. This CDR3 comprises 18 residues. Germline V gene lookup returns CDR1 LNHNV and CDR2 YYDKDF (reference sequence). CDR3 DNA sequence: TGTGCCACCAGCAGAGCAACGACCGGGACAGTACATAATGAAAAACTGTTTTTT. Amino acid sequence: CATSRATTGTVHNEKLFF.

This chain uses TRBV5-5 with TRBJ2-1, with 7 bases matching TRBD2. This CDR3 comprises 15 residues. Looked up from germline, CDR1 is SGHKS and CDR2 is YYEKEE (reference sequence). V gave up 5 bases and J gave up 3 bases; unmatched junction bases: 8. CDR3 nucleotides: TGTGCCAGCAGGAAAACGACTAGCTTCTACAATGAGCAGTTCTTC. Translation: CASRKTTSFYNEQFF.

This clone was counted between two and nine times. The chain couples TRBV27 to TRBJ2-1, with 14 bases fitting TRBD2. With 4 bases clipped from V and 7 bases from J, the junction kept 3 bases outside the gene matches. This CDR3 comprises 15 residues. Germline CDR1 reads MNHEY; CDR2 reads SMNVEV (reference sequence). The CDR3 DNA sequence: TGTGCCAGCAGTTCGGGACTAGCGGGGGCAAATGAGCAGTTCTTC. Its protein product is CASSSGLAGANEQFF.

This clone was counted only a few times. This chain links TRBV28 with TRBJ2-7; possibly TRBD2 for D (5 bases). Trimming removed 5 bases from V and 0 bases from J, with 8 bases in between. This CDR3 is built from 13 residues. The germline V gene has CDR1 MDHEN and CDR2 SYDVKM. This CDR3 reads CASSRGDSYEQYF. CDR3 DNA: TGTGCCAGCAGTCGGGGTGACTCCTACGAGCAGTACTTC.

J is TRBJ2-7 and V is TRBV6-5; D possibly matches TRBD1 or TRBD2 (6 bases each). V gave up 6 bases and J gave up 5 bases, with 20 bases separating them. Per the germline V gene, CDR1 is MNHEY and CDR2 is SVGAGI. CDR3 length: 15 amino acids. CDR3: CASRGRDSNRDEQYF. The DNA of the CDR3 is TGTGCCAGCAGGGGCCGGGACTCAAACAGGGACGAGCAGTACTTC.

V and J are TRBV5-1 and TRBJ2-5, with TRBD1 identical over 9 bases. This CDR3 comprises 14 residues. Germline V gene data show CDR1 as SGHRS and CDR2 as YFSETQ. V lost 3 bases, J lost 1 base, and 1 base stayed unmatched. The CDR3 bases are TGCGCCAGCAGCTCGACAGGGGGCCAAGAGACCCAGTACTTC. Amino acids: CASSSTGGQETQYF.

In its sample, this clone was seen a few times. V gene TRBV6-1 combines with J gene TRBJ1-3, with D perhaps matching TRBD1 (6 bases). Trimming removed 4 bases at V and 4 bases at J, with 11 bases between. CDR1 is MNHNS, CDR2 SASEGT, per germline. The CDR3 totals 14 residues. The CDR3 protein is CASSVQGDGNTIYF. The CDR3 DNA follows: TGTGCCAGCAGTGTACAGGGTGACGGAAACACCATATATTTT.

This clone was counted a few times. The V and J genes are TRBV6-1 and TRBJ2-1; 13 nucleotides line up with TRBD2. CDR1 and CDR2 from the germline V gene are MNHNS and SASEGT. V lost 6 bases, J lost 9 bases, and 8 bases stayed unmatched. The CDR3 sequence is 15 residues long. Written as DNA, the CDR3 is TGTGCCAGCAGGCCCGGACTAGCGGGAGCCAGTGAGCAGTTCTTC. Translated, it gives CASRPGLAGASEQFF.

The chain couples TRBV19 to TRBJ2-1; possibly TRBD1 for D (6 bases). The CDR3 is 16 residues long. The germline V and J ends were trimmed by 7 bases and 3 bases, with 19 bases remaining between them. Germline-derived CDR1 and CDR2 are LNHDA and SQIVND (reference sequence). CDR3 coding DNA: TGTGCCAGTAACCCCAGGGGTTCGACCCACTACAATGAGCAGTTCTTC. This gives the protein CASNPRGSTHYNEQFF.

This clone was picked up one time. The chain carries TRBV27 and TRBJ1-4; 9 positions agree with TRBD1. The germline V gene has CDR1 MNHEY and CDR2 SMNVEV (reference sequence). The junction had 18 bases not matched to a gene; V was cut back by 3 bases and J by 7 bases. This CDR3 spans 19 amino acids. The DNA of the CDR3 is TGTGCCAGCAGTTTTAGGGTCAACGGCAGACAGGGGGAGGTTGAAAAACTGTTTTTT. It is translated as CASSFRVNGRQGEVEKLFF.

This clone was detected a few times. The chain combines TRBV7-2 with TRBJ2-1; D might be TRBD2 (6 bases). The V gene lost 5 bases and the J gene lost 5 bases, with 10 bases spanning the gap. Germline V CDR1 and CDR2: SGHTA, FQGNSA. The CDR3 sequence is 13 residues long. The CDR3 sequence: CASSQGLHNEQFF. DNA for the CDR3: TGTGCCAGCAGCCAGGGACTCCACAATGAGCAGTTCTTC.

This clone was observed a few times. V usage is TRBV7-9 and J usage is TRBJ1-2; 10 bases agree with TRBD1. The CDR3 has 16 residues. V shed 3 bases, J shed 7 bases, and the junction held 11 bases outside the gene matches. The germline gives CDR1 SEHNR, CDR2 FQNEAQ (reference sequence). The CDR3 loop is CASSFSPGQGLVGYTF. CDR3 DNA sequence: TGTGCCAGCAGCTTTTCTCCGGGACAGGGGTTAGTTGGCTACACCTTC. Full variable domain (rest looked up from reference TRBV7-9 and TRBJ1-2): DTGVSQNPRHKITKRGQNVTFRCDPISEHNRLYWYRQTLGQGPEFLTYFQNEAQLEKSRLLSDRFSAERPKGSFSTLEIQRTEQGDSAMYLCASSFSPGQGLVGYTFGSGTRLTVV.

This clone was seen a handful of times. The CDR3 region is CASSSYRAYEQYF. The CDR3 DNA is TGTGCCAGCAGCTCCTACAGGGCCTACGAGCAGTACTTC. V and J are TRBV11-2 and TRBJ2-7; possible D gene TRBD1, 6 bases. The CDR3 spans 13 residues. Between the trimmed V and J ends, which lost 4 bases and 2 bases, there was a span of 9 bases. Germline-derived CDR1 and CDR2 are SGHAT and FQNNGV. Full variable domain (remainder filled in from reference TRBV11-2 and TRBJ2-7): EAGVAQSPRYKIIEKRQSVAFWCNPISGHATLYWYQQILGQGPKLLIQFQNNGVVDDSQLPKDRFSAERLKGVDSTLKIQPAKLEDSAVYLCASSSYRAYEQYFGPGTRLTVT.

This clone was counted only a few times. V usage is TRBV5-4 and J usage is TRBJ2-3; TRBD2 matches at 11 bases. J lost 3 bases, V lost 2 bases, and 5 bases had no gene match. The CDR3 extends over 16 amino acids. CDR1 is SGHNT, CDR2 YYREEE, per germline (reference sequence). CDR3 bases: TGTGCCAGCAGCTTTTTAGCGGGAGGGAATACAGATACGCAGTATTTT. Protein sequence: CASSFLAGGNTDTQYF. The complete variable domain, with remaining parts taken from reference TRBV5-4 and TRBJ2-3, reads ETGVTQSPTHLIKTRGQQVTLRCSSQSGHNTVSWYQQALGQGPQFIFQYYREEENGRGNFPPRFSGLQFPNYSSELNVNALELDDSALYLCASSFLAGGNTDTQYFGPGTRLTVL.

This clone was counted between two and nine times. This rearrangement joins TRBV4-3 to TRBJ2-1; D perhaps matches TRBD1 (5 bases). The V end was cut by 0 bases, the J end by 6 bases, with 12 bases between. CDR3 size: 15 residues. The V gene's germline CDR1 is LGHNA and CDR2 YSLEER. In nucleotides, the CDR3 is TGCGCCAGCAGCCAAGATGTAGCTAGGGGCAATGAGCAGTTCTTC. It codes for CASSQDVARGNEQFF.